This T cell receptor (beta chain) was found in a study of blood T cell repertoires in COVID-19 (TCRdb year 2020). For context, the study as a whole: Samples covering the acute and convalescent phases of COVID-19 were provided by collaborators in the United States, Italy and Spain. The dataset comprised deeply sampled blood TCRbeta repertoires from subjects exposed to, actively infected with, or recovered from COVID-19. Samples were obtained from the ongoing ImmuneRACE study (first 160 participants) and from about 1,300 subjects provided by 6 global collaborators. The material from the prospective study consisted of cDNA or gDNA derived from T cells, B-cell-depleted T cells, or PBMCs. Nearly every sample came with metadata listing a de-identified subject ID, COVID-19 status, age in years and sex. The repertoires were made available in a free public database intended to serve as a resource for research on the immune response to SARS-CoV-2. Where available, HLA class I and class II types were obtained from metadata supplied by the sample provider rather than from assay-based typing. General study outcomes and caveats: The quantity of clinical and demographic metadata differed by source and by participant and was supplied without curation.

Note on this clone: Its antigen target is currently unknown. Within one base of it there is no much larger clone, and no base qualities were kept.

Participants in the prospective study were aged roughly 18 to 89 years, lived in approximately 26 United States geographic areas, and enrolled through a virtual design. Cohort assignment in the prospective study relied on participant-reported clinical history from a screening survey and a study questionnaire. Exposed participants were defined as having been in contact with someone with a PCR-confirmed or clinician-diagnosed COVID-19 case within 2 weeks of study entry. In the prospective study, whole blood, serum and a nasopharyngeal or oropharyngeal swab were collected from each participant by mobile phlebotomists. Over a roughly 2-month period, participants in the prospective study had the option of providing additional blood draws and questionnaires. Before DNA extraction, prospective study blood samples were shipped either frozen or at room temperature. The immunoSEQ Assay, a bias-controlled multiplex PCR, was used to amplify TCRbeta CDR3 regions from genomic DNA. The paper's data handling went like this. Nucleated cell counts per sample were estimated from amplification of reference gene primers within the assay. To quantify the absolute abundance of each unique TCRbeta CDR3 rearrangement, sequence reads were collapsed and filtered. For each sample, productive Simpson clonality was calculated as the square root of Simpson's diversity index across productive rearrangements. TCRdb stores this immuneACCESS table with in-frame sequences only. Part of the clones is absent; in the studies checked, under half of the shortfall reflects unresolved V genes, and no reason is known for the rest. V and J calls and clone size are those listed in that table; D and trimming were worked out from the DNA. Within this sample are about 370,000 clones, with 90% to 95% of them counted one time only. 0.86% of the sample is in the top ten clones.

The CDR3 sequence holds 13 residues, the cysteine and phenylalanine included. Only the CDR3 region is kept as DNA, spanning 39 bases read in frame from base 1. The junction carries 9 bases between V and J, which are trimmed by 3 bases and 0 bases respectively. CDR1 and CDR2, looked up from the germline V gene (reference sequence), are GTSNPN and SVGIG. Rearrangement joined TRBV30 to TRBJ2-7; too little of a D gene remains to name it. The sample taken for sequencing was PBMCs or T cells enriched from blood (not recorded which). The clonotype originates from a woman in her forties who had been exposed to COVID-19. The sequenced DNA is TGTGCCTGGAGGAGGCCATCCTCCTACGAGCAGTACTTC. This encodes CAWRRPSSYEQYF.